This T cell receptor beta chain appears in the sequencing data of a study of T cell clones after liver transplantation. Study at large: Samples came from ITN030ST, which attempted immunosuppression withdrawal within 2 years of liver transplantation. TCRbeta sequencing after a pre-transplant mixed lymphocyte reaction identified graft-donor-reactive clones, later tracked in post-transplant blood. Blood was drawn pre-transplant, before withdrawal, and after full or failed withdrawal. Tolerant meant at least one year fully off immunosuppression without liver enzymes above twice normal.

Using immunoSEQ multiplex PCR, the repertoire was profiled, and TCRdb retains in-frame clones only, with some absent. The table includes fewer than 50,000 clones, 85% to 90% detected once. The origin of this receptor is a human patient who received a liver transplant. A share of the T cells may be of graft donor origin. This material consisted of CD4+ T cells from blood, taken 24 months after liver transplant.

The CDR3 is CASRRDRGSTGELFF. The DNA of the CDR3 is TGTGCCAGCAGACGGGACAGGGGGTCTACCGGGGAGCTGTTTTTT. V gene TRBV27 combines with J gene TRBJ2-2, with 11 nucleotides matching TRBD1. V shed 6 bases and J 5 bases; nucleotides not matched to a gene: 5. CDR1 and CDR2 from the germline V gene are MNHEY and SMNVEV (reference sequence). This CDR3 is built from 15 residues.